The T cell receptor (beta chain) described here comes from a study of cytomegalovirus exposure and HLA in healthy donors. The CDR3 contains 16 residues. The V gene's germline CDR1 is MGHRA and CDR2 YSYEKL. J was trimmed by 4 bases and V by 1 base; bases with no gene match: 7. Study-level points and caveats: A few CMV-associated chains were confirmed in vitro to be specific for CMV antigens. Presence/absence analyses supposed approximately even sequencing depth among donors.

13 Jbeta primers and 60 Vbeta primers were used for the PCR. The method was immunoSEQ multiplex PCR; TCRdb's version includes in-frame clones alone and lacks a portion of them. The profile shows tens of thousands of clones, 70% of them singletons. A remark on this clone: Its antigen remains unidentified.

The chain recombines TRBV4-1 with TRBJ2-5; 9 nucleotides line up with TRBD1. The material sequenced was PBMCs. The source of this sequence is a woman aged 45-59 years in good health and CMV-seropositive. The CDR3 loop is CASSQGGTGYGETQYF. CDR3 coding DNA: TGCGCCAGCAGCCAAGGTGGGACAGGGTACGGAGAGACCCAGTACTTC.